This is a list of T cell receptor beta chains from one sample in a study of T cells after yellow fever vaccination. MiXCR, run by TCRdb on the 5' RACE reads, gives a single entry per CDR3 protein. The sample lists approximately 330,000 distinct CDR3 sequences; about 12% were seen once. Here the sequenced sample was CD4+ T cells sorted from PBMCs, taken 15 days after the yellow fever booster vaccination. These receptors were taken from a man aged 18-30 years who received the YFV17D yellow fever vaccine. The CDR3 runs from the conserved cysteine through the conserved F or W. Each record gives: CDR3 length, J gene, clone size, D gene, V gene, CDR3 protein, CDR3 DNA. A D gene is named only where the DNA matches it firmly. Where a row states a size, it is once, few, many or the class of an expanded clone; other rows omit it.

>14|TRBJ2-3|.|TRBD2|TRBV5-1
CASSSGLAPDTQYF
TGCGCCAGCAGCTCGGGACTAGCGCCAGATACGCAGTATTTT
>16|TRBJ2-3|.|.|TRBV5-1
CASSLEGRFSTDTQYF
TGCGCCAGCAGCTTGGAGGGGCGGTTTAGCACAGATACGCAGTATTTT
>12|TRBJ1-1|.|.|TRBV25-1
CASSDRWAEAFF
TGTGCCAGCAGTGACCGGTGGGCTGAAGCTTTCTTT
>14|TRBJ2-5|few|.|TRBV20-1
CSAHGPTRRETQYF
TGCAGTGCGCATGGGCCTACTAGGAGGGAGACCCAGTACTTC
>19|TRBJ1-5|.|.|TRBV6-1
CASRILGLRAGSGDQPQHF
TGTGCCAGCCGAATATTGGGCCTTAGGGCGGGGTCTGGAGATCAGCCCCAGCATTTT
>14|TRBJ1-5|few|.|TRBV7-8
CASSLQQGSQPQHF
TGTGCCAGCAGCTTACAGCAGGGGAGTCAGCCCCAGCATTTT
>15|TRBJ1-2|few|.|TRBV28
CASSFRTGLTRGYTF
TGTGCCAGCAGTTTCCGCACTGGCCTAACGCGAGGCTACACCTTC
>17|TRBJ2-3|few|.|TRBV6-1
CASSERSLYGVTDTQYF
TGTGCCAGCAGTGAAAGGTCCCTATACGGGGTCACAGATACGCAGTATTTT
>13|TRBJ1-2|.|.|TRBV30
CAWARGFNYGYTF
TGTGCCTGGGCCCGGGGGTTTAACTATGGCTACACCTTC
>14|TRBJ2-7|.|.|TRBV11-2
CASSGGARRYEQYF
TGTGCCAGCAGCGGGGGGGCAAGGAGGTACGAGCAGTACTTC
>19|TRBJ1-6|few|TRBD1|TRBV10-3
CAISRPPGTGISYNSPLHF
TGTGCCATCAGCAGGCCCCCGGGGACAGGGATCTCCTATAATTCACCCCTCCACTTT
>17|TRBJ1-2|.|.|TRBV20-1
CSARTVRQAKSNYGYTF
TGCAGTGCTAGAACTGTTCGACAGGCGAAATCTAACTATGGCTACACCTTC
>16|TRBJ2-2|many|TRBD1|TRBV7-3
CASSHRQGPDTGELFF
TGTGCCAGCAGTCACCGACAGGGACCAGACACCGGGGAGCTGTTTTTT
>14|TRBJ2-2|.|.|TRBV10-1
CASSGDHFTGELFF
TGCGCCAGCAGCGGGGACCATTTCACCGGGGAGCTGTTTTTT
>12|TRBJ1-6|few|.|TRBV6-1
CASRYRVSPLHF
TGTGCCAGCAGATACAGGGTTTCACCCCTCCACTTT
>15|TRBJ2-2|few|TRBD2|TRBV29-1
CSVARAGDNTGELFF
TGCAGCGTTGCTCGAGCGGGGGACAACACCGGGGAGCTGTTTTTT
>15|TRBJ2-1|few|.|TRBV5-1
CASSLEGGEGNEQFF
TGCGCCAGCAGCTTGGAGGGGGGCGAGGGCAATGAGCAGTTCTTC